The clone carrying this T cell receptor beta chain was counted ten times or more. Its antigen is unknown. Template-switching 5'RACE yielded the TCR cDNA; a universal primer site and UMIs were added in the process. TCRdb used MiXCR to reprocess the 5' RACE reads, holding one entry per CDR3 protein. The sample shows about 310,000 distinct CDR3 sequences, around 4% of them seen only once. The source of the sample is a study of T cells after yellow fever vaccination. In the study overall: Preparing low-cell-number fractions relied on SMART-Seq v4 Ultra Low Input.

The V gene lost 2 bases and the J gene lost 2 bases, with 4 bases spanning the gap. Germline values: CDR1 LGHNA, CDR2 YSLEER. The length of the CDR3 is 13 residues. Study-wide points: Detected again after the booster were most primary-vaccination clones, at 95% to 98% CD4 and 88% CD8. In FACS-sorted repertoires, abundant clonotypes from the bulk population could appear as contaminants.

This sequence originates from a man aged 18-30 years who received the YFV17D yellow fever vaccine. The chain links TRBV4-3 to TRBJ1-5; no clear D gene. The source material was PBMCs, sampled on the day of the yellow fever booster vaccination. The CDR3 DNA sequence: TGCGCCAGCAGCCAACAGGGCAATCAGCCCCAGCATTTT. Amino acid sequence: CASSQQGNQPQHF.